The text below deals with one T cell receptor (beta chain). The method was immunoSEQ multiplex PCR; TCRdb's version includes in-frame clones alone and lacks a portion of them. This sample has 300,000 to 450,000 clones, with 70% to 90% found just once. This sample is part of a study of blood T cell repertoires in COVID-19. The sequence was collected from a woman aged 25 to 45 with COVID-19, enrolled during active disease. Sequencing was done on a sample of peripheral blood.

Here the CDR3 DNA reads TGCGCCAGCAGCATCCAGGGGACCTCCACTGAAGCTTTCTTT. Protein product: CASSIQGTSTEAFF. This sequence joins TRBV5-1 and TRBJ1-1; weak D call: TRBD1 (6 bases). The CDR3 is 14 residues long. CDR1 SGHRS and CDR2 YFSETQ come from the germline V gene. Trimming removed 4 bases from V and 4 bases from J, with 14 bases in between.